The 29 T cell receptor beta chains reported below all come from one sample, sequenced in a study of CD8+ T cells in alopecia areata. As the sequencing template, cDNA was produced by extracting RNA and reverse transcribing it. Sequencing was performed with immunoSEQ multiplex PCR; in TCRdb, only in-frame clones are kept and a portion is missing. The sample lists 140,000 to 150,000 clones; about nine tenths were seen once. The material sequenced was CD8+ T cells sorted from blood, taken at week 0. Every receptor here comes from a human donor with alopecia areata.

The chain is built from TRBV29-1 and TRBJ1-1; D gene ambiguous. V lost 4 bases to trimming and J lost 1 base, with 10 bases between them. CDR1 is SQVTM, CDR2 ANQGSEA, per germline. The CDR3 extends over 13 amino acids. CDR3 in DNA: TGCAGCGTTGCAGGCGGCGAGAACACTGAAGCTTTCTTT. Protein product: CSVAGGENTEAFF.

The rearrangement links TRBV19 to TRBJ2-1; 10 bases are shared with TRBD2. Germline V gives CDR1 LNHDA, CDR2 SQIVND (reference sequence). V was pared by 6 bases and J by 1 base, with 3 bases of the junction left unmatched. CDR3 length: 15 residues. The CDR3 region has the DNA TGTGCCAGTAGCCAGACTAGCGGGTCCTACAATGAGCAGTTCTTC. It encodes CASSQTSGSYNEQFF.

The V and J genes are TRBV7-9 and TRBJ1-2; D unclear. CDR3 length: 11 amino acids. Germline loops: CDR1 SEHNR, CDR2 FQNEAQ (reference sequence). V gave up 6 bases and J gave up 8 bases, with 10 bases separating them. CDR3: CASSSDGGYTF. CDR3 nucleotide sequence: TGTGCCAGCAGTTCAGACGGCGGCTACACCTTC.

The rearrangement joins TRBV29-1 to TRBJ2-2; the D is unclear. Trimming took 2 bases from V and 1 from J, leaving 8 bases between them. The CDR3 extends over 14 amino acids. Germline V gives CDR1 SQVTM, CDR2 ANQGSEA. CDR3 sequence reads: CSVEIEENTGELFF. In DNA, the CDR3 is TGCAGCGTTGAAATAGAGGAGAACACCGGGGAGCTGTTTTTT.

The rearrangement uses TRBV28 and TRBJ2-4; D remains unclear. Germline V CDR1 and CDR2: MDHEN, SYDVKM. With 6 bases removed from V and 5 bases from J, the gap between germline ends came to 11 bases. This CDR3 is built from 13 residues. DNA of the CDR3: TGTGCCAGCAGGGGTATCGCCGAAAACATTCAGTACTTC. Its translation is CASRGIAENIQYF.

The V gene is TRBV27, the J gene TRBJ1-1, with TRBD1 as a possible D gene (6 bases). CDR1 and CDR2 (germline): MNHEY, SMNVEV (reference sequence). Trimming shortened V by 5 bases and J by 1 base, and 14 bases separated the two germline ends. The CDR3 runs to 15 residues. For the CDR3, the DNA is TGTGCCAGCAGTCCAAGGGGGGGGCCGAACACTGAAGCTTTCTTT. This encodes CASSPRGGPNTEAFF.

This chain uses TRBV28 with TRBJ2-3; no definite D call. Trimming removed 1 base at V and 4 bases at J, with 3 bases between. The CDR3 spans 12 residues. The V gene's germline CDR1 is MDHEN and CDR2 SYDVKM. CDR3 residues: CASSLYSDTQYF. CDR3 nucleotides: TGTGCCAGCAGTTTATATTCAGATACGCAGTATTTT. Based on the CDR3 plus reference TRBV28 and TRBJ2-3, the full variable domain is DVKVTQSSRYLVKRTGEKVFLECVQDMDHENMFWYRQDPGLGLRLIYFSYDVKMKEKGDIPEGYSVSREKKERFSLILESASTNQTSMYLCASSLYSDTQYFGPGTRLTVL.

This chain's CDR3 is CASSVRGNVQETQYF. In DNA, the CDR3 is TGTGCCAGCAGCGTACGCGGGAACGTGCAAGAGACCCAGTACTTC. The rearrangement joins TRBV9 to TRBJ2-5; D is possibly TRBD2 (6 bases). V shed 1 base and J shed 2 bases, with 12 bases lying between them. The germline CDR1 and CDR2 sequences are SGDLS and YYNGEE. This CDR3 has 15 residues.

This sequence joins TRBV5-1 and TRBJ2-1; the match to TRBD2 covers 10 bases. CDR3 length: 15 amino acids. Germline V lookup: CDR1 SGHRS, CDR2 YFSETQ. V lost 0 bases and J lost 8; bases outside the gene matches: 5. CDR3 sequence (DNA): TGCGCCAGCAGCTTGGGAGCGGGAGGGGGCCATGAGCAGTTCTTC. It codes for CASSLGAGGGHEQFF. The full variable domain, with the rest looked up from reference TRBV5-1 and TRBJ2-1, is KAGVTQTPRYLIKTRGQQVTLSCSPISGHRSVSWYQQTPGQGLQFLFEYFSETQRNKGNFPGRFSGRQFSNSRSEMNVSTLELGDSALYLCASSLGAGGGHEQFFGPGTRLTVL.

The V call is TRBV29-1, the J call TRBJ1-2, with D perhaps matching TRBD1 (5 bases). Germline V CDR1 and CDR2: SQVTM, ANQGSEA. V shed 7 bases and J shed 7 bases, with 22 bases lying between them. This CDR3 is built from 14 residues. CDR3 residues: CSAGPDSRPGGYTF. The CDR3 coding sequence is TGCAGCGCTGGCCCCGACAGCCGGCCGGGTGGCTACACCTTC. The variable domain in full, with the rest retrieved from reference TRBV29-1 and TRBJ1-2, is SAVISQKPSRDICQRGTSLTIQCQVDSQVTMMFWYRQQPGQSLTLIATANQGSEATYESGFVIDKFPISRPNLTFSTLTVSNMSPEDSSIYLCSAGPDSRPGGYTFGSGTRLTVV.

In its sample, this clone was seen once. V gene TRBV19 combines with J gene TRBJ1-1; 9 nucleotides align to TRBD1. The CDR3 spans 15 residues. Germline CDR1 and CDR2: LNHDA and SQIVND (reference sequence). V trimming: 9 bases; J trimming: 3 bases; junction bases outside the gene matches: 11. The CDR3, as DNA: TGTGCCAGCCGCTCTCTCCGGGACAGGGACACTGAAGCTTTCTTT. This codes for CASRSLRDRDTEAFF.

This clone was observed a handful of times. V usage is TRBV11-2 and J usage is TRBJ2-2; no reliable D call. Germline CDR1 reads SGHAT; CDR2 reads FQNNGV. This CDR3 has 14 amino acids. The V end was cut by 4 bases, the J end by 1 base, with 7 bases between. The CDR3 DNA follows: TGTGCCAGCAGCTACCTGCGGAACACCGGGGAGCTGTTTTTT. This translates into CASSYLRNTGELFF.

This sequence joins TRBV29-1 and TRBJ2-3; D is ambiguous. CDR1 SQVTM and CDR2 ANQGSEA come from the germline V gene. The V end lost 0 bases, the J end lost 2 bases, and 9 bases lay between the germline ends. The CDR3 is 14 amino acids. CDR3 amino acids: CSVEERGPTDTQYF. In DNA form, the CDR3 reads TGCAGCGTTGAAGAAAGAGGACCCACAGATACGCAGTATTTT.

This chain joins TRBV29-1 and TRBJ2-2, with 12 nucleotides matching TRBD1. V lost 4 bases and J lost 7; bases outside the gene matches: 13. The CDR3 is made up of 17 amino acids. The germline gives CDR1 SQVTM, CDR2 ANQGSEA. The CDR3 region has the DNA TGCAGCGTTGGGCACCTCCGGGACAGGGGGCAGGGCGGGGAGCTGTTTTTT. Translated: CSVGHLRDRGQGGELFF.

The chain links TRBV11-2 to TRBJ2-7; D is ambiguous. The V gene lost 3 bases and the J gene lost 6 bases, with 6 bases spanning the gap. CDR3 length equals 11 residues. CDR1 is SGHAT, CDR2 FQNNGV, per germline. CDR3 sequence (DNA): TGTGCCAGCAGCTTGATGGCCGAGCAGTACTTC. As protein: CASSLMAEQYF.

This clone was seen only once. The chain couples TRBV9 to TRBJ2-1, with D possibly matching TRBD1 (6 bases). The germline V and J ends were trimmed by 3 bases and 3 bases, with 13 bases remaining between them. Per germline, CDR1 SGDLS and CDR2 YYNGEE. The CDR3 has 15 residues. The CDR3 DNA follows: TGTGCCAGCAGCGGACAGGACACTGGCTACAATGAGCAGTTCTTC. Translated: CASSGQDTGYNEQFF.

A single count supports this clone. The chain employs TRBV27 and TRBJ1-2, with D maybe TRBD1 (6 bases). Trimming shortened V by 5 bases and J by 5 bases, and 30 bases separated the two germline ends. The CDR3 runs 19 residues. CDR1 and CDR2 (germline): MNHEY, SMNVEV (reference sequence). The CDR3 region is CASSTSIVTGRRGTYGYTF. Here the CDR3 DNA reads TGTGCCAGCAGTACCTCGATTGTAACAGGGCGGAGAGGGACATATGGCTACACCTTC.

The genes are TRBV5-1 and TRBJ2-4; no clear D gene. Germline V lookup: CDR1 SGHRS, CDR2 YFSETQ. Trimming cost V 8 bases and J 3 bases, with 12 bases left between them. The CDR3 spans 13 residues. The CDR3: CASSDEDKNIQYF. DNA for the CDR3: TGCGCCAGTTCGGACGAGGACAAAAACATTCAGTACTTC.

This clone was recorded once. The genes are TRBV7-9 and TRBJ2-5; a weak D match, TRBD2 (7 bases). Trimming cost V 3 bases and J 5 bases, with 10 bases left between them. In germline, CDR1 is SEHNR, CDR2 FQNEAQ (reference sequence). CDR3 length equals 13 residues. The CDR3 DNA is TGTGCCAGCAGCTTCGGGGGGCCTGAGACCCAGTACTTC. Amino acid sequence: CASSFGGPETQYF.

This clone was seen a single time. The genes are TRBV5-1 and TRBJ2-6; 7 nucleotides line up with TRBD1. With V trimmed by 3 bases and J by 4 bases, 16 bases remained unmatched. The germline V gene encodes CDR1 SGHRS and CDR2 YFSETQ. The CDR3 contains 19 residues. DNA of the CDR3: TGCGCCAGCAGCTCGGGCCACCTTACAGGGGCTCCCGGGGCCAACGTCCTGACTTTC. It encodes CASSSGHLTGAPGANVLTF.

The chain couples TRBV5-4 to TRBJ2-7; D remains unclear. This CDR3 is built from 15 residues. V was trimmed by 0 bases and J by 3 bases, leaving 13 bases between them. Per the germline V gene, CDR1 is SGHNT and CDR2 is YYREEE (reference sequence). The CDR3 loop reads CASSLGWGFNYEQYF. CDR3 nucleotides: TGTGCCAGCAGCTTGGGGTGGGGTTTCAACTACGAGCAGTACTTC. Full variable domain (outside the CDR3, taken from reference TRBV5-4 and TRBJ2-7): ETGVTQSPTHLIKTRGQQVTLRCSSQSGHNTVSWYQQALGQGPQFIFQYYREEENGRGNFPPRFSGLQFPNYSSELNVNALELDDSALYLCASSLGWGFNYEQYFGPGTRLTVT.

CDR3 protein: CASSYSWGTDTQYF. Written as DNA, the CDR3 is TGTGCCAGCAGTTACTCGTGGGGGACAGATACGCAGTATTTT. The chain couples TRBV6-5 to TRBJ2-3; either TRBD1 or TRBD2 may fit D (5 bases each). There are 14 residues in the CDR3. Germline loops: CDR1 MNHEY, CDR2 SVGAGI. Trimming shortened V by 0 bases and J by 3 bases, and 7 bases separated the two germline ends.

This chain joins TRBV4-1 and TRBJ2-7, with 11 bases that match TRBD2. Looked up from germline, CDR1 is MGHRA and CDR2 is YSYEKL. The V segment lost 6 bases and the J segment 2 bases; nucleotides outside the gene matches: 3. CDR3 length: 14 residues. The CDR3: CASSGTSGTYEQYF. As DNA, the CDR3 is TGCGCCAGCAGTGGGACTAGCGGAACCTACGAGCAGTACTTC.

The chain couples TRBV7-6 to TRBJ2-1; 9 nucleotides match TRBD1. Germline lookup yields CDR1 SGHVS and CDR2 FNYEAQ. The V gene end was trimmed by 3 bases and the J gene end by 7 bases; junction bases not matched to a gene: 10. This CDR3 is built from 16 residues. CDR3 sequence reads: CASSLSRDRDRNEQFF. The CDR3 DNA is TGTGCCAGCAGCTTGTCCCGGGACAGGGATAGAAATGAGCAGTTCTTC.

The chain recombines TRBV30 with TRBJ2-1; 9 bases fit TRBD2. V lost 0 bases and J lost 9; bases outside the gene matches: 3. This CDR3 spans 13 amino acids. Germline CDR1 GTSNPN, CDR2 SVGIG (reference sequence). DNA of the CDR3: TGTGCCTGGAGTGTAATAGCGGGAGTTGAGCAGTTCTTC. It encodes CAWSVIAGVEQFF.

Here the CDR3 DNA reads TGTGCCAGCAGCTTGGATGGACTCAATTCCTACAATGAGCAGTTCTTC. Encoded protein: CASSLDGLNSYNEQFF. This chain joins TRBV7-2 and TRBJ2-1, with TRBD2 as a possible D gene (5 bases). The CDR3 has 16 residues. With 3 bases removed from V and 1 base from J, the gap between germline ends came to 13 bases. CDR1 and CDR2 from the germline V gene are SGHTA and FQGNSA.

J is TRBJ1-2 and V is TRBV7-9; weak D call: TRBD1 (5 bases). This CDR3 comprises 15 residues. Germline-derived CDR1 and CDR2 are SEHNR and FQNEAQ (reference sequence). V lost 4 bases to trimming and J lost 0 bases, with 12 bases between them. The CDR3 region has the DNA TGTGCCAGCAGCTCGACGACAGAAGCTAACTATGGCTACACCTTC. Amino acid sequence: CASSSTTEANYGYTF. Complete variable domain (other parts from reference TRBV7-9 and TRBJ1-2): DTGVSQNPRHKITKRGQNVTFRCDPISEHNRLYWYRQTLGQGPEFLTYFQNEAQLEKSRLLSDRFSAERPKGSFSTLEIQRTEQGDSAMYLCASSSTTEANYGYTFGSGTRLTVV.

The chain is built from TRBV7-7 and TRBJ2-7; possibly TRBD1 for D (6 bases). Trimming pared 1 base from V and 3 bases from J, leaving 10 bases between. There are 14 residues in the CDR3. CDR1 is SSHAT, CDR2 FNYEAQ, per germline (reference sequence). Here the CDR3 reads CASSLVQGSYEQYF. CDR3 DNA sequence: TGTGCCAGCAGCTTAGTCCAGGGGAGCTACGAGCAGTACTTC.

CDR3 loop: CASSTPWLAGGNTGELFF. DNA for the CDR3: TGCGCCAGCAGTACCCCTTGGCTAGCGGGAGGAAACACCGGGGAGCTGTTTTTT. V is TRBV5-1 and J is TRBJ2-2, with 11 bases aligning to TRBD2. The V gene end was trimmed by 5 bases and the J gene end by 2 bases; junction bases not matched to a gene: 11. Germline V gene sequence: CDR1 SGHRS, CDR2 YFSETQ. The CDR3 loop spans 18 amino acids.